This T cell receptor (beta chain) is drawn from a study of STAT5B mutations in CD4+ large granular lymphocyte leukemia. This CDR3 is 14 amino acids long. Germline-derived CDR1 and CDR2 are SGHNT and YYREEE (reference sequence). Deletions cut 2 bases from V and 8 bases from J, with 16 bases between. With respect to this clone: The target antigen is unknown.

Assay used: immunoSEQ multiplex PCR; TCRdb lists only in-frame clones, some missing. In the table there are a few thousand clones, more than 65% of which are singletons. Notes on the study in general: No patients shared main leukemic clonotypes, though around 24% appeared at low frequency elsewhere. Compared with healthy controls (2/35), patient top clones favored TRBV06 (8/27).

Bead-separated CD4+, CD4+CD8+, CD57+ or CD56+ fractions, or PBMC, were used. The sequence was obtained from a woman in her seventies with CD4+ T-cell large granular lymphocyte leukemia. Sequenced: PBMCs. This chain uses TRBV5-4 with TRBJ1-2, with D unclear. The CDR3 DNA sequence: TGTGCCAGCAGCTTCAGGACGGACCTGGGGGGCTACACCTTC. Translating gives CASSFRTDLGGYTF.